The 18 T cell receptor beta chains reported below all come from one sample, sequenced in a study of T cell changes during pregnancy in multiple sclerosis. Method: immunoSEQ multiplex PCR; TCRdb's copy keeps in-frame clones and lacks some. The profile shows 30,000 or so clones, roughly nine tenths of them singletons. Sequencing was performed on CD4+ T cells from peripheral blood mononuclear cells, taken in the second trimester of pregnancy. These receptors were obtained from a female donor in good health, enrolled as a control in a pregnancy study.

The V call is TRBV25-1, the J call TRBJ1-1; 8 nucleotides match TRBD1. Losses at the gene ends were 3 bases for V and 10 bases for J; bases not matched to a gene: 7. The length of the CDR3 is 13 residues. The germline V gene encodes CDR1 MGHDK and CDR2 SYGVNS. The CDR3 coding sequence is TGTGCCAGCAGTGAGGACAGGGTATCCGGAGCTTTCTTT. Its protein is CASSEDRVSGAFF.

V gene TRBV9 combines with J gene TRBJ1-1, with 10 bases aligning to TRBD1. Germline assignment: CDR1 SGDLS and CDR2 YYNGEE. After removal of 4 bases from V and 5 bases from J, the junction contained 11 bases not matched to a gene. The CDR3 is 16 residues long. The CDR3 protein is CASSPRTGQGGTEAFF. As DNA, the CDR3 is TGTGCCAGCAGCCCTCGAACTGGACAGGGGGGTACTGAAGCTTTCTTT.

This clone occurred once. CDR3 nucleotide sequence: TGTGCCAGCAGCTCACCGGACAGGGGGGTAAGCGAGCAGTACTTC. It specifies CASSSPDRGVSEQYF. This chain links TRBV7-9 with TRBJ2-7; 10 nucleotides line up with TRBD1. The CDR3 totals 15 residues. Germline trimming cut 4 bases from V and 6 bases from J; bases unmatched to any gene: 9. CDR1 is SEHNR, CDR2 FQNEAQ, per germline (reference sequence).

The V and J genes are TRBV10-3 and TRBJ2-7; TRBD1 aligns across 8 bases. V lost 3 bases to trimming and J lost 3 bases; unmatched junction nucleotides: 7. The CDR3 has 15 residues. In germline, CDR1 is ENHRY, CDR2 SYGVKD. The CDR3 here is CAISDPRGPLYEQYF. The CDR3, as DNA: TGTGCCATCAGTGATCCCAGGGGGCCCCTCTACGAGCAGTACTTC.

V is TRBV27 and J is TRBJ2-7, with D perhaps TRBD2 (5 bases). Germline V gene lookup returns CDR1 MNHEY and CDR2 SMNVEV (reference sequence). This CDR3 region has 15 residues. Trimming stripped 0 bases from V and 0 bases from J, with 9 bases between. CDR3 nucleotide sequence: TGTGCCAGCAGTTTATCTGCGGGCGTCTCCTACGAGCAGTACTTC. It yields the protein CASSLSAGVSYEQYF.

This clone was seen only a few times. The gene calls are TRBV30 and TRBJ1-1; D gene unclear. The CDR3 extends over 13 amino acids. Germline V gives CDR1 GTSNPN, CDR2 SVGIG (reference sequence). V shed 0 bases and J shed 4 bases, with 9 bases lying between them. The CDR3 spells CAWSVLSGTEAFF. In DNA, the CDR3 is TGTGCCTGGAGTGTCCTCAGTGGCACTGAAGCTTTCTTT.

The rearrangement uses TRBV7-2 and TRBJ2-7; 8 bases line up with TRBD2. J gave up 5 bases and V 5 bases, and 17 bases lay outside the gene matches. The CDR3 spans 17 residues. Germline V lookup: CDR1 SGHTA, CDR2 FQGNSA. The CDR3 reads CASSPSPLGSGINEQYF. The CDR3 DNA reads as TGTGCCAGCAGCCCCAGCCCTCTCGGTAGCGGGATCAACGAGCAGTACTTC.

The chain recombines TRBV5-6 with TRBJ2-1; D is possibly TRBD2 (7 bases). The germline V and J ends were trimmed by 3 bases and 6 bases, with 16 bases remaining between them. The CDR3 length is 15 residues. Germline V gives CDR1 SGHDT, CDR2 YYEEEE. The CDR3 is CASSWRGGPGNEQFF. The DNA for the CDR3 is TGTGCCAGCAGCTGGAGGGGGGGGCCCGGCAATGAGCAGTTCTTC.

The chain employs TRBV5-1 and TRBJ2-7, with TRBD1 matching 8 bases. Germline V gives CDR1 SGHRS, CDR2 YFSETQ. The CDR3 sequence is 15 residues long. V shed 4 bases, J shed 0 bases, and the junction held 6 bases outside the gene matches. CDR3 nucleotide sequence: TGCGCCAGCAGCCCCGGGACAGGCGTCTCCTACGAGCAGTACTTC. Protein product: CASSPGTGVSYEQYF. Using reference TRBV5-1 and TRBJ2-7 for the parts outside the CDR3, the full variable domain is KAGVTQTPRYLIKTRGQQVTLSCSPISGHRSVSWYQQTPGQGLQFLFEYFSETQRNKGNFPGRFSGRQFSNSRSEMNVSTLELGDSALYLCASSPGTGVSYEQYFGPGTRLTVT.

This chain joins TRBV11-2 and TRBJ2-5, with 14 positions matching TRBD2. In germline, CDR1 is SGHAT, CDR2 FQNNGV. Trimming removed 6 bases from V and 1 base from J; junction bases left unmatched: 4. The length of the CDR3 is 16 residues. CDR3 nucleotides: TGTGCCAGCAGTTCGGGACTAGCGGGGGTCCAAGAGACCCAGTACTTC. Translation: CASSSGLAGVQETQYF.

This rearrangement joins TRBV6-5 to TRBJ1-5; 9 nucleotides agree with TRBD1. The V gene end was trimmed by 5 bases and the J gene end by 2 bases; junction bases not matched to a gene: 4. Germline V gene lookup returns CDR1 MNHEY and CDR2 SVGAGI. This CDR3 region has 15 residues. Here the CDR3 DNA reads TGTGCCAGCAGTAAACAGGGGGCAGGCAATCAGCCCCAGCATTTT. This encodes CASSKQGAGNQPQHF.

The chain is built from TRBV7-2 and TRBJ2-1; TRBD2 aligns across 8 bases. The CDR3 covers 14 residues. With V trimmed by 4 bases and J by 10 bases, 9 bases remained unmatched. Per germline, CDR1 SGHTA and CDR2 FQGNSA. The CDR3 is CASSSTTVAGEQFF. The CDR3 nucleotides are TGTGCCAGCAGCTCCACAACAGTAGCGGGGGAGCAGTTCTTC.

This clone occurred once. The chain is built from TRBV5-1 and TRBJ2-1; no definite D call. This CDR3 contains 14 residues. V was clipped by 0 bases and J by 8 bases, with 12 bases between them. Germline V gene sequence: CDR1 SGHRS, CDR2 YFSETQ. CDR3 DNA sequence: TGCGCCAGCAGCTTGGCCCTCGGCGGCGATGAGCAGTTCTTC. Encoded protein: CASSLALGGDEQFF.

As DNA, the CDR3 is TGTGCCAGCAGCTCGTCTTCTAGCGGGAGCAAAAACATTCAGTACTTC. Its translation: CASSSSSSGSKNIQYF. The chain couples TRBV7-2 to TRBJ2-4, with 10 bases identical to TRBD2. The V gene end was trimmed by 4 bases and the J gene end by 3 bases; junction bases not matched to a gene: 6. CDR3 length: 16 residues. CDR1 and CDR2 (germline): SGHTA, FQGNSA.

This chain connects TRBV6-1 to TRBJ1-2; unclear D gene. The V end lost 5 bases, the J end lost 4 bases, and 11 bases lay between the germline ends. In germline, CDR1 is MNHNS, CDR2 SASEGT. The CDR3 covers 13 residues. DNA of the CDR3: TGTGCCAGCAGTTCCGGGATAACCTATGGCTACACCTTC. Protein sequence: CASSSGITYGYTF.

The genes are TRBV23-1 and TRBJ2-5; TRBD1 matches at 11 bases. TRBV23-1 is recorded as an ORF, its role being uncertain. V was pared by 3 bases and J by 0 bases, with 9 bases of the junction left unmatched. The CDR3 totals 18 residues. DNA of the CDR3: TGCGCCAGCAGTCAGCCCGGGACAGGGGGAGCGTACCAAGAGACCCAGTACTTC. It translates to CASSQPGTGGAYQETQYF.

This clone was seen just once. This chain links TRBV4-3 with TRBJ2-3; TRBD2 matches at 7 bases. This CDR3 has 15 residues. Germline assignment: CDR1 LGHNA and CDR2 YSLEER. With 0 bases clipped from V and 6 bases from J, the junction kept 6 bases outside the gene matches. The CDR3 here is CASSQDRDYGDTQYF. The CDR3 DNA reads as TGCGCCAGCAGCCAAGATCGGGACTACGGGGATACGCAGTATTTT.

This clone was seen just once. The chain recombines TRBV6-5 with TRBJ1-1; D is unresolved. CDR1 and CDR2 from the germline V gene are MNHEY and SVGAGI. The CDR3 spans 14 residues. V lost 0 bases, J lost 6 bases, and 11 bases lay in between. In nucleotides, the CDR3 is TGTGCCAGCAGTTACTCCCAGGCCATCCCTGAAGCTTTCTTT. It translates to CASSYSQAIPEAFF.